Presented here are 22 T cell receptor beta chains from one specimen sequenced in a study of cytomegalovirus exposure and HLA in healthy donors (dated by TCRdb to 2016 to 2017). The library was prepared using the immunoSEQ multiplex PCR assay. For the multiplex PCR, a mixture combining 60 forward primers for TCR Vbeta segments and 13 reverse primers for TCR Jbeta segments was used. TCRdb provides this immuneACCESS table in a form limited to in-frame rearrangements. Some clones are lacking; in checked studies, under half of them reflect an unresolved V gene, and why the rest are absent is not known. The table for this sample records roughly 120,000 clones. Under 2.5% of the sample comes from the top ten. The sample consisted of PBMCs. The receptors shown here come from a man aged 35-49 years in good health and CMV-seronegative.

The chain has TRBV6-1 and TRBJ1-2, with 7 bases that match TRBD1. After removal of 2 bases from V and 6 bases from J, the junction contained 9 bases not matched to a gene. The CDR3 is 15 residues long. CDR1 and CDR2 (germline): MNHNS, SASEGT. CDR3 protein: CASSESRAGGNGYTF. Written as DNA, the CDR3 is TGTGCCAGCAGTGAATCTAGGGCAGGGGGAAATGGCTACACCTTC.

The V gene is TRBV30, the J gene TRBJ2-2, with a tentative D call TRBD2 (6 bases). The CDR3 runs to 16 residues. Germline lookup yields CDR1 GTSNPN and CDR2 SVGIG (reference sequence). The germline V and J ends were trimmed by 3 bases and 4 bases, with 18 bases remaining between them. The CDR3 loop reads CAWRGEAIRGTGELFF. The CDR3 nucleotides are TGTGCCTGGAGGGGGGAGGCTATCCGGGGCACCGGGGAGCTGTTTTTT.

CDR3 nucleotide sequence: TGTGCCAGCAGTGAATACGTCACGTCGGGAGGCTACGAGCAGTACTTC. Translating it yields CASSEYVTSGGYEQYF. The chain links TRBV6-1 to TRBJ2-5, with TRBD2 matching 7 bases. The J call may be incorrect, as the DNA end agrees better with TRBJ2-7. CDR1 and CDR2 from the germline V gene are MNHNS and SASEGT. The CDR3 spans 16 residues.

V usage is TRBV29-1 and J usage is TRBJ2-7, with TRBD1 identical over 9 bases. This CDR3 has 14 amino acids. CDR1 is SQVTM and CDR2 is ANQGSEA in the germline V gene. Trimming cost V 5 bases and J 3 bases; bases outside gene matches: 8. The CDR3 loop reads CSVCRTGACYEQYF. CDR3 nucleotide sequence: TGCAGCGTTTGTCGGACAGGGGCCTGCTACGAGCAGTACTTC.

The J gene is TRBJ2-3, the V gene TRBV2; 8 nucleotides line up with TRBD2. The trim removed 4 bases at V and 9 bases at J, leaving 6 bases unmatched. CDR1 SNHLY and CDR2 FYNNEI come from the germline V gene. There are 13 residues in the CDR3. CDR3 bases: TGTGCCAGCAGTGGGGGTAGCGGGGTAACGCAGTATTTT. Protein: CASSGGSGVTQYF.

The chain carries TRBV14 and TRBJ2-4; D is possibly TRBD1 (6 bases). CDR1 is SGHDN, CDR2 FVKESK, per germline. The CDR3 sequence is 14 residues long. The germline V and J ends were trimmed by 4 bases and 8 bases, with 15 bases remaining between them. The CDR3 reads CASSRLDRTDIQYF. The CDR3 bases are TGTGCCAGCAGCCGATTAGACAGGACGGACATTCAGTACTTC.

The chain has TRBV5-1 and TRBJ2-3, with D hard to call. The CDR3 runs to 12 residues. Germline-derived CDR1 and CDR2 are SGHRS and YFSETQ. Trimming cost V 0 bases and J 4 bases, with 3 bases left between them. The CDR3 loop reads CASSLVADTQYF. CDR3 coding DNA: TGCGCCAGCAGCTTGGTCGCAGATACGCAGTATTTT.

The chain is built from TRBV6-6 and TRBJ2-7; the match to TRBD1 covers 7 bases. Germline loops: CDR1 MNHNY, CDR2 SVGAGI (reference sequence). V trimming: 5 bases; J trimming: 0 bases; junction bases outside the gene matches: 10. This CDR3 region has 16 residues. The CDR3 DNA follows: TGTGCCAGCAGTGGCTACAGGGGCGCAAGCTCCTACGAGCAGTACTTC. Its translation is CASSGYRGASSYEQYF.

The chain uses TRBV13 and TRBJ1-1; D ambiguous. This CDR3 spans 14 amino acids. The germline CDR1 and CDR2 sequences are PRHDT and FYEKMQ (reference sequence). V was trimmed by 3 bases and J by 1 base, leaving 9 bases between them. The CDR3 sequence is CASSFLSENTEAFF. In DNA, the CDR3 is TGTGCCAGCAGCTTTCTATCCGAGAACACTGAAGCTTTCTTT.

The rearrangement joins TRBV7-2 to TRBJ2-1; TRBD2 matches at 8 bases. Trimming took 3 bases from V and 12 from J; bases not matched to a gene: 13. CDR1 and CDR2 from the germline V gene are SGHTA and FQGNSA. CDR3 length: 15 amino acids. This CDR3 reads CASSFTTGTRIAQFF. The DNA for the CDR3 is TGTGCCAGCAGCTTCACGACCGGGACTAGAATCGCGCAGTTCTTC.

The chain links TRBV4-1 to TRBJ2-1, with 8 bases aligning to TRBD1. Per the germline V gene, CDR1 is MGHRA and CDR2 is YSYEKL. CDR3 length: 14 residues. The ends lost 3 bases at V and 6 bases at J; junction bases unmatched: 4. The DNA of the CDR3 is TGCGCCAGCAGCCAGACGGACAGGGTCAATGAGCAGTTCTTC. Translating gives CASSQTDRVNEQFF.

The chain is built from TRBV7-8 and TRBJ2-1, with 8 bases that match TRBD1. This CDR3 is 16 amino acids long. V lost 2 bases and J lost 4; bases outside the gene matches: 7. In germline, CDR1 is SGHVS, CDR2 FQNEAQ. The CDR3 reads CASSLRTGLEYNEQFF. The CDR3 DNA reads TGTGCCAGCAGCTTACGGACAGGGTTAGAGTACAATGAGCAGTTCTTC.

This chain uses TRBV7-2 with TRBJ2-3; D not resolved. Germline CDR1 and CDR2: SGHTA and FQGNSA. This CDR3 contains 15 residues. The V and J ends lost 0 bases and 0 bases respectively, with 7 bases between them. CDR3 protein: CASSLASTSTDTQYF. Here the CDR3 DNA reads TGTGCCAGCAGCTTAGCTAGCACCAGCACAGATACGCAGTATTTT. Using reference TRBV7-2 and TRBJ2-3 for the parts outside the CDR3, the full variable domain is GAGVSQSPSNKVTEKGKDVELRCDPISGHTALYWYRQSLGQGLEFLIYFQGNSAPDKSGLPSDRFSAERTGGSVSTLTIQRTQQEDSAVYLCASSLASTSTDTQYFGPGTRLTVL.

The CDR3 sequence: CASSPSGRAVDEQFF. The CDR3 DNA reads as TGTGCCAGCAGCCCTAGCGGGAGGGCCGTAGATGAGCAGTTCTTC. This chain connects TRBV9 to TRBJ2-1; 12 nucleotides align to TRBD2. This CDR3 region has 15 residues. The V gene's germline CDR1 is SGDLS and CDR2 YYNGEE. V was pared by 4 bases and J by 8 bases, with 7 bases of the junction left unmatched.

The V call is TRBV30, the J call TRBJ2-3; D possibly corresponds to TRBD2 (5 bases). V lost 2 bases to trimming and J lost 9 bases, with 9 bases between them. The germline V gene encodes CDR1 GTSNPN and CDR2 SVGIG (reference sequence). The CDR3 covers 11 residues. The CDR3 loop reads CAWSWAGTQYF. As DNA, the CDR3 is TGTGCCTGGAGTTGGGCGGGCACGCAGTATTTT.

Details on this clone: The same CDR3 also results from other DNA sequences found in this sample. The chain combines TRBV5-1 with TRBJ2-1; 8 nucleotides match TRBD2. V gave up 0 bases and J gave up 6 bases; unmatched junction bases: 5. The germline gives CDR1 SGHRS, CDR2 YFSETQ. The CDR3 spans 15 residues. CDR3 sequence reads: CASSLASGSFNEQFF. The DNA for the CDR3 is TGCGCCAGCAGCTTGGCCAGCGGGAGTTTCAATGAGCAGTTCTTC.

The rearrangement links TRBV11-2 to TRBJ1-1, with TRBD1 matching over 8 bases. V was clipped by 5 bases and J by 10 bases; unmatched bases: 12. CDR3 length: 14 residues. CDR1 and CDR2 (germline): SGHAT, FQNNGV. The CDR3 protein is CASSTNGQGWRAFF. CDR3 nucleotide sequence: TGTGCCAGCAGCACCAATGGACAGGGCTGGCGAGCTTTCTTT. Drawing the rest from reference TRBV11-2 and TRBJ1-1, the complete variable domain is EAGVAQSPRYKIIEKRQSVAFWCNPISGHATLYWYQQILGQGPKLLIQFQNNGVVDDSQLPKDRFSAERLKGVDSTLKIQPAKLEDSAVYLCASSTNGQGWRAFFGQGTRLTVV.

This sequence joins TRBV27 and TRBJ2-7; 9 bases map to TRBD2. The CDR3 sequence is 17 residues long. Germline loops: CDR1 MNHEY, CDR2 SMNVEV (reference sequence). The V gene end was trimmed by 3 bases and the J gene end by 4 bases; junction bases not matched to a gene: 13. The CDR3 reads CASSFPAGSGSGYEQYF. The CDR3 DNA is TGTGCCAGCAGTTTCCCCGCGGGTAGCGGGAGCGGGTACGAGCAGTACTTC.

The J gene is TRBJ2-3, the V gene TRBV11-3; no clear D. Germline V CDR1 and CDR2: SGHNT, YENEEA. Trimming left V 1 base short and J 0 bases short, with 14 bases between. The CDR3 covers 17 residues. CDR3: CASSLGASPRSTDTQYF. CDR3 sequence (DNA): TGTGCCAGCAGCTTAGGTGCCAGCCCTAGGAGCACAGATACGCAGTATTTT.

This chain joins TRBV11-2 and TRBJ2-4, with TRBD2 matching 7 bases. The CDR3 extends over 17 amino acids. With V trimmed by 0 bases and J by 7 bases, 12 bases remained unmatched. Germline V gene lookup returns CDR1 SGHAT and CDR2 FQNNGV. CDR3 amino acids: CASSLDLLGGEENIQYF. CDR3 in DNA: TGTGCCAGCAGCTTAGATCTTCTGGGAGGGGAAGAGAACATTCAGTACTTC.

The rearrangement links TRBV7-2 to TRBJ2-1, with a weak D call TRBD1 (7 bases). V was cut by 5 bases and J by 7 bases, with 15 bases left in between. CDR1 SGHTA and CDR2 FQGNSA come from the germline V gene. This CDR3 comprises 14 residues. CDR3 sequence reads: CASSPKTGRNEQFF. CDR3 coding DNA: TGTGCCAGCAGCCCGAAGACAGGGAGGAATGAGCAGTTCTTC.

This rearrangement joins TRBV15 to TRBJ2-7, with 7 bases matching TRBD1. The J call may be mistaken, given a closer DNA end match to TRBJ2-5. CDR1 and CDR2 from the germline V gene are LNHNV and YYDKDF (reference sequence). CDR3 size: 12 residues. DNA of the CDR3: TGTGCCACCGGGACAGCCCAAGAGACCCAGTACTTC. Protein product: CATGTAQETQYF.